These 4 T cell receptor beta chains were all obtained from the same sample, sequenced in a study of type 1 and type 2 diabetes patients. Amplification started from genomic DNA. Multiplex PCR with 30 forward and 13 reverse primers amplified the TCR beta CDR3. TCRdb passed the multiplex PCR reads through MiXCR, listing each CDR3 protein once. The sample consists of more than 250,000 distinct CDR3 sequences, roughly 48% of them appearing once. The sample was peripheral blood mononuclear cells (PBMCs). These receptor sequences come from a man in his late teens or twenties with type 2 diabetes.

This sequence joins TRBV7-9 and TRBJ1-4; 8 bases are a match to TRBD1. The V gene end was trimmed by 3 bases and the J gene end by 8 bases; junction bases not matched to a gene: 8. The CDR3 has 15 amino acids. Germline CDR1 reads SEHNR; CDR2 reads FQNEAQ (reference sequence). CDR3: CASSLGGDRYEKLFF. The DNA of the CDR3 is TGTGCCAGCAGCTTGGGGGGGGACAGGTACGAAAAACTGTTTTTT.

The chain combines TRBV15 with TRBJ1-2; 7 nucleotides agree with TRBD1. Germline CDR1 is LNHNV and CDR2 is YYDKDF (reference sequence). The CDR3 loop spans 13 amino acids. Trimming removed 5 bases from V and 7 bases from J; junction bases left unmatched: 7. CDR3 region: CATSGGTASGYTF. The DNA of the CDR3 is TGTGCCACCAGCGGCGGGACAGCCTCTGGCTACACCTTC.

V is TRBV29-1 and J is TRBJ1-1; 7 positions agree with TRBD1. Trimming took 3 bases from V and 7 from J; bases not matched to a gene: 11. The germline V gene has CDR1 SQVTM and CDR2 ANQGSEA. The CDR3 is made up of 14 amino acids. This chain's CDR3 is CSVDPTGQWIEAFF. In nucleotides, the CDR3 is TGCAGCGTTGACCCCACGGGACAGTGGATTGAAGCTTTCTTT.

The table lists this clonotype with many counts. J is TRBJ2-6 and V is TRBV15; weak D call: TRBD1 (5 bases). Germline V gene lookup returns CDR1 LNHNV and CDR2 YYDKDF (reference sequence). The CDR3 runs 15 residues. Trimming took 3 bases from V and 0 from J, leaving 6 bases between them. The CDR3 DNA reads TGTGCCACCAGCAGGACAGACTCTGGGGCCAACGTCCTGACTTTC. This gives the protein CATSRTDSGANVLTF. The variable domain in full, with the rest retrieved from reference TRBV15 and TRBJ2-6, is DAMVIQNPRYQVTQFGKPVTLSCSQTLNHNVMYWYQQKSSQAPKLLFHYYDKDFNNEADTPDNFQSRRPNTSFCFLDIRSPGLGDTAMYLCATSRTDSGANVLTFGAGSRLTVL.